This is a list of T cell receptor beta chains from one sample in a study of identical twins' blood T cells. TCRdb independently ran MiXCR on the 5' RACE reads; one entry per CDR3 protein. There are about 370,000 distinct CDR3 sequences in the sample; about 28% occur only once, and about 6% lies in the top ten. The specimen was PBMCs. Source of these receptors: a woman between 18 and 55 years old in good health. Both conserved end residues are part of each CDR3. D genes are given only for firm matches. Rows give clone size only sometimes, using once, few, many, or a class for an expanded clone.

TRBV20-1	TRBJ1-5	TRBD1	few	TGCAGTGCTTCAAACAGGGGGGGGGTTTTAGGCAATCAGCCCCAGCATTTT	CSASNRGGVLGNQPQHF
TRBV29-1	TRBJ1-1	NA	NA	TGCAGCGGGAGATTCGGGAACACTGAAGCTTTCTTT	CSGRFGNTEAFF
TRBV30	TRBJ1-2	NA	NA	TGTGCCTGTAGCGCCGAATTTAATGGCTACACCTTC	CACSAEFNGYTF
TRBV20-1	TRBJ2-7	NA	few	TGCAGTGCTAGCTTGTCCCACTGGACAGCTACCTACGAGCAGTACTTC	CSASLSHWTATYEQYF
TRBV20-1	TRBJ2-2	NA	NA	TGCAGTCTAGGCACTATAAACACCGGGGAGCTGTTTTTT	CSLGTINTGELFF
TRBV7-9	TRBJ1-5	NA	many	TGTGCCAGCAGCTTAGCCCAAGGGCCCCAGCATTTT	CASSLAQGPQHF
TRBV20-1	TRBJ1-3	TRBD1	NA	TGCAGTGCCCCGGACAGGGGCGGGAGAAACACCATATATTTT	CSAPDRGGRNTIYF
TRBV5-5	TRBJ2-1	TRBD2	many	TGTGCCAGCAGCTTTAGGCTAGCGGGGGGTGCCTACAATGAGCAGTTCTTC	CASSFRLAGGAYNEQFF
TRBV6-1	TRBJ1-4	TRBD1	NA	TGTGCCAGCAGTGAAGCCCAGGGGGCTCTCTCCGAAAAACTGTTTTTT	CASSEAQGALSEKLFF
TRBV4-3	TRBJ1-6	NA	NA	TGCGCCAGCAGCCAATGGACCCTAAATTCACCCCTCCACTTT	CASSQWTLNSPLHF
TRBV7-9	TRBJ1-1	TRBD1	few	TGTGCCAGCAGCTCATGGACAGGGGAGGACACTGAAGCTTTCTTT	CASSSWTGEDTEAFF
TRBV29-1	TRBJ1-1	NA	few	TGCAGCGCCCTGATAGGTCTGACTGAAGCTTTCTTT	CSALIGLTEAFF
TRBV20-1	TRBJ2-2	TRBD1	NA	TGCAGTGCTAGGGACAGGCGATCGAACACCGGGGAGCTGTTTTTT	CSARDRRSNTGELFF
TRBV4-1	TRBJ2-2	NA	few	TGCGCCAGCAGCCATCACAGGGCCGCGAACACCGGGGAGCTGTTTTTT	CASSHHRAANTGELFF
TRBV10-3	TRBJ1-1	NA	few	TGTGCCATCAGTGAGTCGGGAGGGATGAACACTGAAGCTTTCTTT	CAISESGGMNTEAFF
TRBV3-1	TRBJ2-3	TRBD2	few	TGTGCCAGCAGCCAAGGCCTAGCGGGAAACACAGATACGCAGTATTTT	CASSQGLAGNTDTQYF
TRBV29-1	TRBJ2-1	NA	few	TGCAGCGTTGTACTACTAGAGCAGTTCTTC	CSVVLLEQFF
TRBV3-1	TRBJ2-1	NA	many	TGTGCCAGCAGCCAACGCGGGATAACTTTAGAGCAGTTCTTC	CASSQRGITLEQFF
TRBV20-1	TRBJ1-2	TRBD1	NA	TGCAGTGCTGACAGGGGGCTCTATGGCTACACCTTC	CSADRGLYGYTF
TRBV29-1	TRBJ1-3	NA	NA	TGCAGCGTCAATCCCTCTGGAAACACCATATATTTT	CSVNPSGNTIYF
TRBV20-1	TRBJ1-2	TRBD1	few	TGCAGTGCTAGAATCCTCCGGACAGGGGAGGGCTACACCTTC	CSARILRTGEGYTF
TRBV11-2	TRBJ1-2	NA	many	TGTGCCAGCAGCTCGCACTATGGCTACACCTTC	CASSSHYGYTF
TRBV6-5	TRBJ1-2	NA	few	TGTGCCAGCAGCCTCCGACAGGCCTCTAACTATGGCTACACCTTC	CASSLRQASNYGYTF
TRBV28	TRBJ1-6	NA	many	TGTGCCAGCAGCCTTGTCCGGCGGAATTCACCCCTCCACTTT	CASSLVRRNSPLHF
TRBV29-1	TRBJ2-7	TRBD1	few	TGCAGCGTGGGAGGACAGGGCGCGTTCGACGAGCAGTACTTC	CSVGGQGAFDEQYF
TRBV6-4	TRBJ2-2	TRBD1	NA	TGTGCCAGTAGTGGGACAGGGGGCAGCAGGGAGCTGTTTTTT	CASSGTGGSRELFF
TRBV18	TRBJ1-3	NA	few	TGTGCCAGCTCACCGGGTGTGAGCACACCTGGAAACACCATATATTTT	CASSPGVSTPGNTIYF
TRBV7-9	TRBJ1-2	TRBD1	few	TGTGCCAGCAGCTTGCGACAGGGGGGCTATGGCTACACCTTC	CASSLRQGGYGYTF
TRBV6-1	TRBJ1-5	TRBD1	few	TGTGCCAGCAGTCCCACAGGGGGCGTCAATCAGCCCCAGCATTTT	CASSPTGGVNQPQHF
TRBV5-1	TRBJ2-3	TRBD1	NA	TGCGCCAGCAGGCCGGGACAGGGACACACAGATACGCAGTATTTT	CASRPGQGHTDTQYF